This T cell receptor beta chain was captured by sequencing in a study of shared clonotypes between healthy human individuals. Measured with immunoSEQ multiplex PCR; TCRdb has only the in-frame clones, and not every one. The sample yields roughly 2.2 million clones, around 93% seen once. With 5 bases clipped from V and 8 bases from J, the junction kept 9 bases outside the gene matches. This CDR3 spans 14 amino acids. Germline-derived CDR1 and CDR2 are SGHTA and FQGNSA. Study outcomes and limitations: Between a handful of donors, naive CD4 clonotypes were shared at a level of around 4.9%.

The count of this clone is one. Its cognate antigen is unknown. Free of recent acute infections or vaccinations, the donors were healthy HIV-negative adults. The chain has TRBV7-2 and TRBJ2-1; 7 bases match TRBD1. The TCR was taken from a young man in good health. Some clones in this sample may be carry-over from other donors' samples. The source material was naive CD4+ T cells from PBMCs. The sample's subset: CD45RA+ positively selected. The CDR3, as DNA: TGTGCCAGCAGCGACCGACAGGGAGTGGATGAGCAGTTCTTC. This sequence encodes CASSDRQGVDEQFF.